These 18 T cell receptor beta chains share one sample of origin, sequenced in a study of human T cells and chemical hapten exposure. Stated time point: pre-sensitization, week 0. Regarding treatment: therapeutic diphenylcyclopropenone sensitization with weekly scalp DPC. TCRdb re-called the RACE reads with MiXCR, one entry per CDR3 protein. The data contain 300,000 to 450,000 distinct CDR3 sequences, 4.5% to 5.5% of them singletons. The sample here was whole blood, taken in connection with sensitization to the hapten diphenylcyclopropenone (DPC). The origin of the receptors is a woman in her late teens or twenties with alopecia areata. Some clones in this sample may be carry-over from other donors' samples.

This clonotype was counted a few times. The genes are TRBV4-1 and TRBJ2-7; 7 bases are shared with TRBD2. Trimming at V came to 6 bases and at J to 2 bases, leaving 10 bases not matched to a gene. This CDR3 is built from 15 residues. CDR1 and CDR2 from the germline V gene are MGHRA and YSYEKL. This chain's CDR3 is CASRSVREAPYEQYF. CDR3 nucleotides: TGCGCCAGCAGGTCGGTCCGGGAGGCTCCCTACGAGCAGTACTTC.

This clonotype was counted a few times. The J gene is TRBJ2-2, the V gene TRBV9; 10 positions match TRBD2. Trimming at V came to 0 bases and at J to 0 bases, leaving 11 bases not matched to a gene. CDR1 and CDR2 (germline): SGDLS, YYNGEE. CDR3 size: 20 residues. Here the CDR3 DNA reads TGTGCCAGCAGCGTAGTTCTTAGGTCTAGCGGGGGAACGAACACCGGGGAGCTGTTTTTT. It codes for CASSVVLRSSGGTNTGELFF.

The V and J genes are TRBV4-2 and TRBJ2-6; no clear D. Germline V CDR1 and CDR2: LGHNA, YNFKEQ. Trimming removed 1 base at V and 0 bases at J, with 10 bases between. The CDR3 length is 17 residues. This chain's CDR3 is CASSQVQQSSGANVLTF. The CDR3 region has the DNA TGTGCCAGCAGCCAAGTGCAACAGAGCTCTGGGGCCAACGTCCTGACTTTC.

This clonotype came up many times. This chain connects TRBV7-9 to TRBJ1-4; D may be TRBD1 (6 bases). The V end lost 2 bases, the J end lost 5 bases, and 9 bases lay between the germline ends. CDR3 size: 14 residues. Per the germline V gene, CDR1 is SEHNR and CDR2 is FQNEAQ (reference sequence). CDR3 loop: CASSLLQGNEKLFF. CDR3 in DNA: TGTGCCAGCAGCTTATTGCAGGGGAATGAAAAACTGTTTTTT.

Ten or more counts support this clonotype. This chain uses TRBV4-3 with TRBJ2-6; TRBD1 aligns across 10 bases. CDR1 and CDR2 (germline): LGHNA, YSLEER. The trim removed 1 base at V and 0 bases at J, leaving 15 bases unmatched. This CDR3 has 22 amino acids. The CDR3 DNA is TGCGCCAGCAGCCAAGGAATAGGCGTGGGGACAGGGGTTTCCTCTGGGGCCAACGTCCTGACTTTC. This encodes CASSQGIGVGTGVSSGANVLTF.

In its sample, this clonotype was seen a few times. V gene TRBV7-9 combines with J gene TRBJ1-2; 8 bases are shared with TRBD1. The CDR3 has 15 amino acids. The V and J ends lost 2 bases and 4 bases, in that order; junction bases with no gene match: 6. Germline V gives CDR1 SEHNR, CDR2 FQNEAQ (reference sequence). This chain's CDR3 is CASSLQGAPTYGYTF. CDR3 DNA: TGTGCCAGCAGCTTACAGGGGGCGCCTACCTATGGCTACACCTTC.

This clonotype was picked up a small number of times. The chain carries TRBV3-1 and TRBJ1-1; TRBD1 agrees at 9 bases. J lost 4 bases, V lost 5 bases, and 5 bases had no gene match. CDR3 length: 14 amino acids. Germline values: CDR1 LGHDT, CDR2 YNNKEL (reference sequence). Written as DNA, the CDR3 is TGTGCCAGCAGCGAGACAGGGGGTATCACTGAAGCTTTCTTT. As protein: CASSETGGITEAFF.

The sample holds many counts of this clonotype. The V and J genes are TRBV10-3 and TRBJ2-3; TRBD1 might be the D (6 bases). The CDR3 has 14 amino acids. Germline values: CDR1 ENHRY, CDR2 SYGVKD. Trimming left V 6 bases short and J 3 bases short, with 13 bases between. CDR3 nucleotides: TGTGCCATCAGATTACAGGGCGAGACAGATACGCAGTATTTT. This gives the protein CAIRLQGETDTQYF.

This clonotype was found many times. V usage is TRBV7-3 and J usage is TRBJ1-6, with D hard to call. V was trimmed by 6 bases and J by 0 bases, leaving 6 bases between them. The CDR3 totals 14 residues. Germline V gene data show CDR1 as SGHTA and CDR2 as FQGTGA. The CDR3 loop is CASSRSSYNSPLHF. For the CDR3, the DNA is TGTGCCAGCAGTAGGAGCTCCTATAATTCACCCCTCCACTTT. The full variable domain, with the rest looked up from reference TRBV7-3 and TRBJ1-6, is GAGVSQTPSNKVTEKGKYVELRCDPISGHTALYWYRQSLGQGPEFLIYFQGTGAADDSGLPNDRFFAVRPEGSVSTLKIQRTERGDSAVYLCASSRSSYNSPLHFGNGTRLTVT.

Ten or more counts support this clonotype. The gene calls are TRBV4-1 and TRBJ2-7; 7 bases fit TRBD2. The CDR3 consists of 16 residues. J was trimmed by 7 bases and V by 1 base; bases with no gene match: 13. Germline CDR1 MGHRA, CDR2 YSYEKL. CDR3 in amino acids: CASSQGLGLGGGEQYF. CDR3 sequence (DNA): TGCGCCAGCAGCCAAGGCCTGGGTCTAGGCGGGGGTGAGCAGTACTTC.

This clonotype has just a few counts. CDR3: CASSLDGLINNEQFF. The CDR3 DNA follows: TGTGCCAGCAGCTTGGACGGACTTATCAACAATGAGCAGTTCTTC. The chain carries TRBV7-9 and TRBJ2-1; possibly TRBD2 for D (5 bases). The germline CDR1 and CDR2 sequences are SEHNR and FQNEAQ (reference sequence). This CDR3 is built from 15 residues. Trimming cost V 3 bases and J 5 bases, with 14 bases left between them.

The genes are TRBV7-9 and TRBJ2-7; D is possibly TRBD2 (6 bases). Germline values: CDR1 SEHNR, CDR2 FQNEAQ (reference sequence). Between the trimmed V and J ends, which lost 0 bases and 2 bases, there was a span of 23 bases. The CDR3 loop spans 19 amino acids. The CDR3 loop reads CASSLAISPGTLGAYEQYF. The CDR3 DNA follows: TGTGCCAGCAGCTTAGCGATTTCACCGGGGACTCTTGGCGCCTACGAGCAGTACTTC.

This chain uses TRBV9 with TRBJ2-1, with 9 bases fitting TRBD1. The germline CDR1 and CDR2 sequences are SGDLS and YYNGEE. The CDR3 has 15 residues. Trimming at V came to 3 bases and at J to 4 bases, leaving 5 bases not matched to a gene. The CDR3 sequence is CASSGGDRAYNEQFF. In nucleotides, the CDR3 is TGTGCCAGCAGCGGTGGGGACAGGGCATACAATGAGCAGTTCTTC.

The rearrangement joins TRBV7-3 to TRBJ2-1; 12 nucleotides agree with TRBD2. The CDR3 is made up of 19 amino acids. Trimming cost V 1 base and J 6 bases; bases outside gene matches: 13. Per germline, CDR1 SGHTA and CDR2 FQGTGA. This chain's CDR3 is CASSLKPHSLAGGRNEQFF. The CDR3 DNA sequence: TGTGCCAGCAGCTTAAAACCCCATAGTCTAGCGGGGGGGCGCAATGAGCAGTTCTTC. The full variable domain, in which reference TRBV7-3 and TRBJ2-1 provide the parts outside the CDR3, is GAGVSQTPSNKVTEKGKYVELRCDPISGHTALYWYRQSLGQGPEFLIYFQGTGAADDSGLPNDRFFAVRPEGSVSTLKIQRTERGDSAVYLCASSLKPHSLAGGRNEQFFGPGTRLTVL.

This clonotype was seen only a few times. The chain is built from TRBV4-1 and TRBJ2-6; D is ambiguous. V was shortened by 4 bases and J by 0 bases, with 10 bases between the two germline ends. Germline V gene lookup returns CDR1 MGHRA and CDR2 YSYEKL. This CDR3 is 16 amino acids long. The CDR3 region has the DNA TGCGCCAGCAGCCCCACCGAGAGCTCTGGGGCCAACGTCCTGACTTTC. Translated, it gives CASSPTESSGANVLTF.

The chain combines TRBV4-3 with TRBJ2-7, with TRBD1 identical over 8 bases. In germline, CDR1 is LGHNA, CDR2 YSLEER. The V and J ends lost 0 bases and 2 bases, in that order; junction bases with no gene match: 9. This CDR3 comprises 17 residues. Written as DNA, the CDR3 is TGCGCCAGCAGCCAAGAGGCACGCGGACAGGGACCCTACGAGCAGTACTTC. As protein: CASSQEARGQGPYEQYF.

This clonotype was seen many times. This chain links TRBV6-5 with TRBJ1-5, with 8 positions matching TRBD1. Germline loops: CDR1 MNHEY, CDR2 SVGAGI. With V trimmed by 7 bases and J by 7 bases, 9 bases remained unmatched. The CDR3 loop spans 14 amino acids. The CDR3 reads CASKMTGQGQPQHF. CDR3 nucleotide sequence: TGTGCCAGCAAGATGACAGGACAGGGACAGCCCCAGCATTTT.

This clonotype was seen repeatedly, ten times or more. This rearrangement joins TRBV7-9 to TRBJ2-7; weak D call: TRBD2 (5 bases). Trimming removed 3 bases from V and 1 base from J, with 13 bases in between. CDR1 is SEHNR, CDR2 FQNEAQ, per germline (reference sequence). The length of the CDR3 is 15 residues. The CDR3 loop is CASSLEASGSYEQYF. CDR3 coding DNA: TGTGCCAGCAGCTTGGAGGCGTCGGGGTCCTACGAGCAGTACTTC.